This T cell receptor beta chain came from a study of blood T cell repertoires in COVID-19 (dated by TCRdb to 2019 to 2021). General notes on the study: The collaborator samples originated in the United States, Italy and Spain and spanned the acute and convalescent phases of COVID-19. The repertoires were made available in a free public database intended to serve as a resource for research on the immune response to SARS-CoV-2. Sample metadata almost always included a de-identified subject ID, COVID-19 status, age in years and sex. Subjects who had been exposed to COVID-19, were actively infected with it, or had recovered from it provided the deeply sampled blood TCRbeta repertoires that made up the dataset. The prospective study material was composed of cDNA or gDNA derived from T cells, B-cell-depleted T cells, or PBMCs. The samples were drawn from two sources: the first 160 participants of the ongoing ImmuneRACE study, and 1,200 or so subjects contributed by 6 global collaborators. Where available, HLA class I and class II types were obtained from metadata supplied by the sample provider rather than from assay-based typing.

As to this clone: No cognate antigen has been identified for it. The record has no base qualities; no much larger clone is one base away.

In Seattle, one collaborating source enrolled patients while the infection was active and tracked those patients longitudinally over the course of disease. Collaborating institutions collected whole blood in K2EDTA tubes following their own protocols. For TCRbeta analysis, collaborator samples were shipped as frozen whole blood, as isolated PBMCs, or as DNA extracted from either sample type. Summary of the overall study and its limitations: How much clinical and demographic metadata was included differed by source and by participant, and the metadata was provided uncurated.

Unmatched junction bases come to 5, with V trimmed by 0 bases and J by 0 bases. Looking up the germline V gene (reference sequence) yields CDR1 SGHNT and CDR2 YYREEE. From its cysteine to its phenylalanine, the CDR3 spans 16 amino acids. Just the 48-base CDR3 DNA is kept, in frame starting at base 1. The immunoSEQ Assay, a bias-controlled multiplex PCR, was used to amplify TCRbeta CDR3 regions from genomic DNA. Per the source publication's procedure: Nucleated cell counts per sample were estimated from amplification of reference gene primers within the assay. To quantify the absolute abundance of each unique TCRbeta CDR3 rearrangement, sequence reads were collapsed and filtered. For each sample, productive Simpson clonality was calculated by taking the square root of Simpson's diversity index across productive rearrangements. The immuneACCESS repertoire file appears here via TCRdb, limited to in-frame rearrangements. These files lack a portion of the clones; in checked studies, under half of the deficit traces to unresolved V genes, and the cause of the others is not known. The V and J calls and clone size come from that table; D and trimming were worked out from the DNA. The table for this sample lists about 350,000 clones; about 91% of them were counted only once. Approximately 10% of the sample belongs to the ten largest clones.

Sample: peripheral blood. This receptor was obtained from a man younger than 45 with COVID-19, enrolled during active disease. This sequence uses TRBV5-4 and TRBJ2-7, with 8 central nucleotides matching TRBD2. CDR3 region: CASSLAPGGPSYEQYF. The sequenced DNA: TGTGCCAGCAGCTTGGCCCCGGGAGGGCCCTCCTACGAGCAGTACTTC.